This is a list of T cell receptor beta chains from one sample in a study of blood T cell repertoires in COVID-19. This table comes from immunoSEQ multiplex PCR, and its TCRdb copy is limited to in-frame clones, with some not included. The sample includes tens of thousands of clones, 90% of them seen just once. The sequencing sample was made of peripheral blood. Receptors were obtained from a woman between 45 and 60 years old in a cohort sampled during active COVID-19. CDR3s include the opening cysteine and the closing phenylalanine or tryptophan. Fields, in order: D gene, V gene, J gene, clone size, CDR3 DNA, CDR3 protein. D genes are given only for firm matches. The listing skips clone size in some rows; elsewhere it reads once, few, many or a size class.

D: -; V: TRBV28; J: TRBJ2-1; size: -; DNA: TGTGCCAGCAGCCCTACTTACCTGCTTCCGAATGAGCAGTTCTTC; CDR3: CASSPTYLLPNEQFF
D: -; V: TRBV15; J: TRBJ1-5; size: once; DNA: TGTGCCACCAGCAGAGATCCAGGAGGAGGGGGGGGCTATAGCAATCAGCCCCAGCATTTT; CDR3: CATSRDPGGGGGYSNQPQHF
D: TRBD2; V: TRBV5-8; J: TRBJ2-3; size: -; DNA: TGTGCCAGCAGCTTTGGCCCGGGGGGAGATACGCAGTATTTT; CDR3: CASSFGPGGDTQYF
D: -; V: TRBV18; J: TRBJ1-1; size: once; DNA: TGTGCCAGCTCACAAGGACAGAACACTGAAGCTTTCTTT; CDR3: CASSQGQNTEAFF
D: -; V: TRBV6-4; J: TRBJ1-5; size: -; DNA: TGTGCCAGCAGTGACTCGAGGCAGCCCCAGCATTTT; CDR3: CASSDSRQPQHF
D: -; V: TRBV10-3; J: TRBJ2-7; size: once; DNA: TGTGCCATCAGTGCAGACAGTTTCTACGAGCAGTACTTC; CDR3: CAISADSFYEQYF
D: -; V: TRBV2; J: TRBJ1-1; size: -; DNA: TGTGCCAGCAGGAAGGGCGGGGACACTGAAGCTTTCTTT; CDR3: CASRKGGDTEAFF
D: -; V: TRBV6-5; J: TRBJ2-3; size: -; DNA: TGTGCCAGCGGAGGCTACCGCACAGATACGCAGTATTTT; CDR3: CASGGYRTDTQYF
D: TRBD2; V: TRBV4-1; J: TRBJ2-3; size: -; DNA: TGCGCCAGCAGCCAAGATCTAGCGGGAGGGACTACAGATACGCAGTATTTT; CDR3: CASSQDLAGGTTDTQYF
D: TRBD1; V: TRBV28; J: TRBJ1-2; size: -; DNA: TGTGCCAGCAAGGGATACGGGCAGGGGGCGCGATACTATGGCTACACCTTC; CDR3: CASKGYGQGARYYGYTF
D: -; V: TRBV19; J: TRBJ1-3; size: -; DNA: TGTGCCAGCCAGCCCGCGGCTGGAAACACCATATATTTT; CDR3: CASQPAAGNTIYF
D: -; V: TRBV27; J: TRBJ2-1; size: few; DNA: TGTGCCAGCAGTTTAACGTCCGGGGGCAATGAGCAGTTCTTC; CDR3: CASSLTSGGNEQFF
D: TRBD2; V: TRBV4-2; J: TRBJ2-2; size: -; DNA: TGTGCCAGCAGCCAAGAGGGACTAAGGACCGGGGAGCTGTTTTTT; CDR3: CASSQEGLRTGELFF
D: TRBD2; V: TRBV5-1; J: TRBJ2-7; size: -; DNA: TGCGCCAGCAGCTCGGCGGGTTACGGGAGCGGGACCCAGAACTACGAGCAGTACTTC; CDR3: CASSSAGYGSGTQNYEQYF
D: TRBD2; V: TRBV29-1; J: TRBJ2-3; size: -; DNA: TGCAGCGTTGACCTAGAGGGACTAGCGGGAAATGTGTATACGCAGTATTTT; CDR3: CSVDLEGLAGNVYTQYF
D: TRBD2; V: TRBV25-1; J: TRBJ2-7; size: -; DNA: TGTGCCAGCAGTGACCCGACTAGCGGGAGTAACGAGCAGTACTTC; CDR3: CASSDPTSGSNEQYF
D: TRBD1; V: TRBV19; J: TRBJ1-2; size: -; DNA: TGTGCCAGTAGTGAGGACAGGGCCTTATCCACCTATGGCTACACCTTC; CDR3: CASSEDRALSTYGYTF
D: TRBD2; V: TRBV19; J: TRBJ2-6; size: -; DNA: TGTGCCAGTAGTATAGATCATCCCCAGCGGGGGGCGGGCTCTGGGGCCAACGTCCTGACTTTC; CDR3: CASSIDHPQRGAGSGANVLTF
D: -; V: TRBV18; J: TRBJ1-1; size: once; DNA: TGTGCCAGCTCGTTCTCAGGGGAGTGGACTGAAGCTTTCTTT; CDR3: CASSFSGEWTEAFF
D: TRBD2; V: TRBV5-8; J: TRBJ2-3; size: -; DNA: TGTGCCAGCAGCTTGCCCAAGACTAGCGGGGTTTCAGATACGCAGTATTTT; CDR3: CASSLPKTSGVSDTQYF
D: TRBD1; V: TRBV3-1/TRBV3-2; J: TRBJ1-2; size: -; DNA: TGTGCCAGCAGCCAATGGACAGGAGGTGATGGCTACACCTTC; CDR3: CASSQWTGGDGYTF
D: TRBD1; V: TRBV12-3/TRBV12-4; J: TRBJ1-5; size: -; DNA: TGTGCCACTAAGAAACAGGGGGAACAGCCCCAGCATTTT; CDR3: CATKKQGEQPQHF
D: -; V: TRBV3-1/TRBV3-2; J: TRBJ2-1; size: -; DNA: TGTGCCAGCAGCCAGACTACCCCCAATGAGCAGTTCTTC; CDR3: CASSQTTPNEQFF
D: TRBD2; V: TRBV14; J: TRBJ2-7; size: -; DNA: TGTGCCAGCAGCCAAGGACGGACTAGCGGGAGTTACGAGCAGTACTTC; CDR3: CASSQGRTSGSYEQYF
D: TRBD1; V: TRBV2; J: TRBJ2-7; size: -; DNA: TGTGCCAGCAGTGAACCGGACAGGGGGGCTCTCTACGAGCAGTACTTC; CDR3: CASSEPDRGALYEQYF
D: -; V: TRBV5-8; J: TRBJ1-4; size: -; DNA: TGTGCCAGCAGCGGAAACCGGGACACCACGTGGGCTAATGAAAAACTGTTTTTT; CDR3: CASSGNRDTTWANEKLFF
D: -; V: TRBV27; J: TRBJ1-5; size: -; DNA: TGTGCCACCTCTTACAGCGGAAATCAGCCCCAGCATTTT; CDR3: CATSYSGNQPQHF
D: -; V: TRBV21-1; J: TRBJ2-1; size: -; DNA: TGTGCCAGCAGCAAAGAGGAGGGCTCCTACAATGAGCAGTTCTTC; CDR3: CASSKEEGSYNEQFF
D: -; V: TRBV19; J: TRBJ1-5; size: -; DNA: TGTGCCAGTAGTACACAGGGAGGCAATCAGCCCCAGCATTTT; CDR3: CASSTQGGNQPQHF
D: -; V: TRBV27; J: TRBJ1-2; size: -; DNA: TGTGCCAGCAGTCCAAGCCAACAGGCCAACTATGGCTACACCTTC; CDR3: CASSPSQQANYGYTF
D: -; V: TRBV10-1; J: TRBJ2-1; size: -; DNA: TGCGCCAGCAGTAGGGACTCCCTGGGGAATGAGCAGTTCTTC; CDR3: CASSRDSLGNEQFF
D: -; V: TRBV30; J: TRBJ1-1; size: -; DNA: TGTGCCTGGACCCCCACCGGTAACACTGAAGCTTTCTTT; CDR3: CAWTPTGNTEAFF
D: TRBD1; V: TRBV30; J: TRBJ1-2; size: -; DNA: TGTGCCTGGAGTGTAGGGACAGTAGCCGGCTACACCTTC; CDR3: CAWSVGTVAGYTF
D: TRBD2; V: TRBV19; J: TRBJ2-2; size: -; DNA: TGTGCCAGTAGTATAGTTAGCGGGTCCACCGGGGAGCTGTTTTTT; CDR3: CASSIVSGSTGELFF
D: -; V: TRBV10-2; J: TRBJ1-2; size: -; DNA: TGCGCCAGCAGTGGACGAAAGGAGGGAAGCTATGGCTACACCTTC; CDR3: CASSGRKEGSYGYTF
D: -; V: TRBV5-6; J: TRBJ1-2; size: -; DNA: TGTGCCAGCAGCCCTAGAGCACTCTTCTATGGCTACACCTTC; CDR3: CASSPRALFYGYTF
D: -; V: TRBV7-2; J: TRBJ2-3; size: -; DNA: TGTGCCAGCAGCTTAACGGGGGGCACAGATACGCAGTATTTT; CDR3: CASSLTGGTDTQYF